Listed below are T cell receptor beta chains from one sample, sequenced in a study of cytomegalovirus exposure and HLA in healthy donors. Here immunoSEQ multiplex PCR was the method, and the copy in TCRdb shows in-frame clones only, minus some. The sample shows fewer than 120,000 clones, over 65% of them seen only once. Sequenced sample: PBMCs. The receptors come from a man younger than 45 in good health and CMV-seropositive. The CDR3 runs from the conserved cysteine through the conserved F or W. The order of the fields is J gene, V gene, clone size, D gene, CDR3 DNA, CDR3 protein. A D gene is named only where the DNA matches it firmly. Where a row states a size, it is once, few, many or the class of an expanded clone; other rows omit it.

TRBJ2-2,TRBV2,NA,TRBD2,TGTGCCAGCAATATACGGGAGGACGGGGAGCTGTTTTTT,CASNIREDGELFF
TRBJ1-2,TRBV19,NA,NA,TGTGCCAGTAGTATGGCAGGGGTCTCTGGCTACACCTTC,CASSMAGVSGYTF
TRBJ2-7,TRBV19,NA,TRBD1,TGTGCCAGTAGTCCCTCGGACAGGGGCTCCTACGAGCAGTACTTC,CASSPSDRGSYEQYF
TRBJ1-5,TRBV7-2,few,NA,TGTGCCAGCAGCTCCCAGCGGGGGTGGAATCAGCCCCAGCATTTT,CASSSQRGWNQPQHF
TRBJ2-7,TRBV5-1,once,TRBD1,TGCGCCAGCAGCTTTGGAGACAGGGTATACGAGCAGTACTTC,CASSFGDRVYEQYF
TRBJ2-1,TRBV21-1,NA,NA,TGTGCCAGCAGCAAAGCCCCGACGGAGTACAATGAGCAGTTCTTC,CASSKAPTEYNEQFF
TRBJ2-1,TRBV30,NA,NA,TGTGCGACCCCCCGACAGTTCGGTGAGCAGTTCTTC,CATPRQFGEQFF
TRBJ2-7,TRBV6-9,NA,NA,TGTGCCAGCAGTTCTGACAACAACTACGAGCAGTACTTC,CASSSDNNYEQYF
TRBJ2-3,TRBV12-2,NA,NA,TGTGCAAGTCGCTTGACTAGCGGGGTCACAGATACGCAGTATTTT,CASRLTSGVTDTQYF
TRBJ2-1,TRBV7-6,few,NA,TGTGCCAGCAGCTTTAACCCCGACCCGTTCGGGTCCTACAATGAGCAGTTCTTC,CASSFNPDPFGSYNEQFF
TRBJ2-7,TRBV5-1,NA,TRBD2,TGCGCCAGCAGCTGGGGACTAGCGGGGGGCACGCCCTACGAGCAGTACTTC,CASSWGLAGGTPYEQYF
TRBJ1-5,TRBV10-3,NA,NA,TGTGCCAACAAAACCGGACATAGCAATCAGCCCCAGCATTTT,CANKTGHSNQPQHF
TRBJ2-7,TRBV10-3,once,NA,TGTGCCATCACCCCTGACAGCCTACCCTACGAGCAGTACTTC,CAITPDSLPYEQYF
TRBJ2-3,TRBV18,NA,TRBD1,TGTGCCAGCTCACCGTACAGGGGACACAACACAGGAGATACGCAGTATTTT,CASSPYRGHNTGDTQYF
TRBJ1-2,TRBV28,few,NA,TGTGCCAGCAGGCGCGCGAGCAGGGCTAACTATGGCTACACCTTC,CASRRASRANYGYTF
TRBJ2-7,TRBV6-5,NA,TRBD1,TGTGCCAGCAGTTACTCGGGACAGGGGCGCTACGAGCAGTACTTC,CASSYSGQGRYEQYF
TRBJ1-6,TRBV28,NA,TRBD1,TGTGCCAGCAGTTGGGGACAGCTTAATTCACCCCTCCACTTT,CASSWGQLNSPLHF
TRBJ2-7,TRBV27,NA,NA,TGTGCCAGCAGTCTGACTAGTGCGTCCTACGAGCAGTACTTC,CASSLTSASYEQYF
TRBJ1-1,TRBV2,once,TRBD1,TGTGCCAGCAGTGAACGGGGCCAGGGGGTAAACACTGAAGCTTTCTTT,CASSERGQGVNTEAFF
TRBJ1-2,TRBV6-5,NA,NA,TGTGCCAGCAGTCATTACGGGGAAAACTCCTATGGCTACACCTTC,CASSHYGENSYGYTF
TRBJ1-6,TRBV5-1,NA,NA,TGCGCCAGCAGCTTGGAGCCCCCTTCACCCCTCCACTTT,CASSLEPPSPLHF
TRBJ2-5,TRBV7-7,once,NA,TGTGCTAGCAGCTTAGCCGGGAACCAAGAGACCCAGTACTTC,CASSLAGNQETQYF
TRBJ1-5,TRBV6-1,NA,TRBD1,TGTGCCAGCAGTCCGGGACAGAGCAATCAGCCCCAGCATTTT,CASSPGQSNQPQHF
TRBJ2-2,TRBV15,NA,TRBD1,TGTGCCACCAGCAAGGACAGGGGGCTCGTCGGGGAGCTGTTTTTT,CATSKDRGLVGELFF
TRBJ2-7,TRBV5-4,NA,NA,TGTGCCAGCAGCACGCCACCCGGACAGTACTTACGCGACGAGCAGTACTTC,CASSTPPGQYLRDEQYF
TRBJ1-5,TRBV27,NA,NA,TGTGCCAGCAGTTTAGGTCAAGAGGGAAGGGCCCAGCATTTT,CASSLGQEGRAQHF
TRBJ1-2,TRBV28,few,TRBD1,TGTGCCAGCACGAGGGACAGCTACTATGGCTACACCTTC,CASTRDSYYGYTF
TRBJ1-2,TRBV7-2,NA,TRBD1,TGTGCCAGCAGCTTTGGACAGGGACCTTTTTACTACACCTTC,CASSFGQGPFYYTF
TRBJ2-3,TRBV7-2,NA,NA,TGTGCCAGCAGGGGGAGCGAAGTTAGCACAGATACGCAGTATTTT,CASRGSEVSTDTQYF
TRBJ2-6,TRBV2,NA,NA,TGTGCCAGCAGCCAGGGCCGAGTTTCTGGGGCCAACGTCCTGACTTTC,CASSQGRVSGANVLTF
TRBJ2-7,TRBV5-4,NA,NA,TGTGCCAGCAGCTTGCCCGGGAACTACGAGCAGTACTTC,CASSLPGNYEQYF
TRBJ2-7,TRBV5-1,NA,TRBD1,TGCGCCAGCAGCCCCGGGACAGGGGGCTACGAGCAGTACTTC,CASSPGTGGYEQYF
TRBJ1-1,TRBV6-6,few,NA,TGTGCCAGCAGTTACTCGCGGCAGGGTGAAGCTTTCTTT,CASSYSRQGEAFF
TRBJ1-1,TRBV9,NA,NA,TGTGCCAGCAGCGCGGGGAACACTGAAGCTTTCTTT,CASSAGNTEAFF
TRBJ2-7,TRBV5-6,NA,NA,TGTGCCAGCAGCTTGAACTTGCGGGGCCTCTACGAGCAGTACTTC,CASSLNLRGLYEQYF
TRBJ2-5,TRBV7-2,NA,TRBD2,TGTGCCAGCAGACGCTCCGGGGGGGGTTTGGAGACCCAGTACTTC,CASRRSGGGLETQYF
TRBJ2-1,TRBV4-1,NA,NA,TGCGCCAGCAGCCACCAACATATTAGCTTGGACAATGAGCAGTTCTTC,CASSHQHISLDNEQFF
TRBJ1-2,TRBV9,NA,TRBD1,TGTGCCAGCAGCGTTGGGACAGTGTCTAACTATGGCTACACCTTC,CASSVGTVSNYGYTF
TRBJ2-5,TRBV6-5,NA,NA,TGTGCCAGCAGTGTGACTGGGAGCCAAGAGACCCAGTACTTC,CASSVTGSQETQYF
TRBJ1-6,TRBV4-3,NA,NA,TGCGCCAGCAGCCTTAGGAGCTCCTATAATTCACCCCTCCACTTT,CASSLRSSYNSPLHF
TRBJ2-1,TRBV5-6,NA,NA,TGTGCCAGCAGCTTGGAAGGGAGAGGCTCCTACAATGAGCAGTTCTTC,CASSLEGRGSYNEQFF
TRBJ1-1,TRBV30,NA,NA,TGTGCCTGGAGTGTCGCTCTTTTTACGGACCGGGGAGCTTTCTTT,CAWSVALFTDRGAFF
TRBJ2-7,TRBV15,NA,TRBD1,TGTGCCACCAGCAGGACAGGGGTGGTCTACGAGCAGTACTTC,CATSRTGVVYEQYF
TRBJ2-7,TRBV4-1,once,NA,TGCGCCAGCAGCCAAGGGGGCAGTCAGTACGAGCAGTACTTC,CASSQGGSQYEQYF
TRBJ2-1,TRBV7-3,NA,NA,TGTGCCAGCAGCCAAACGGGACTCCGGTCCTACAATGAGCAGTTCTTC,CASSQTGLRSYNEQFF
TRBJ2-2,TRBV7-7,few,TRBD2,TGTGCTAGCAGCTCGAGGACTAGCGGGGGGTCTGGGACCGGGGAGCTGTTTTTT,CASSSRTSGGSGTGELFF
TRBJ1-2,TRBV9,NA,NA,TGTGCCAGCAGCCTCCCTGGGGGGGCGCAAGGCTACACCTTC,CASSLPGGAQGYTF
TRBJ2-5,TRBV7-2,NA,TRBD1,TGTGCCAGCAGCCATCCGGGACAGGAAGAGACCCAGTACTTC,CASSHPGQEETQYF
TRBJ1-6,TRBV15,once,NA,TGTGCCACCAGCAGCGAGCAGGGCCTTAATTCACCCCTCCACTTT,CATSSEQGLNSPLHF
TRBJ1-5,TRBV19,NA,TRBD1,TGTGCCAGTAGTGGAGGACAGGGCCTTTCCCGAGGGCAGCCCCAGCATTTT,CASSGGQGLSRGQPQHF
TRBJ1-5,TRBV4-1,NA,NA,TGCGCCAGCAGCCGAACAGAGAATCAGCCCCAGCATTTT,CASSRTENQPQHF
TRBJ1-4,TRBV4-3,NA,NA,TGCGCCAGCAGCCCCGGGTTGGGGGGTCTAGGGGAAAAACTGTTTTTT,CASSPGLGGLGEKLFF
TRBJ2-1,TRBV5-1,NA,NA,TGCGCCAGCAGCGTACAGGTCTACAATGAGCAGTTCTTC,CASSVQVYNEQFF
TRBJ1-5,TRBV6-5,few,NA,TGTGCCAGCGGGCCCAATCAGCCCCAGCATTTT,CASGPNQPQHF
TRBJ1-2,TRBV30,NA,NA,TGTGCCTGGAGATTGGCGGCCCATGGGTATGGCTACACCTTC,CAWRLAAHGYGYTF